Following are 31 T cell receptor beta chains from one sample sequenced in a study of molecular identifiers for immune sequencing clone quantification. TCRdb analysed the PCR reads with MiXCR anew, one entry per CDR3 protein. The table lists 45,000 to 55,000 distinct CDR3 sequences, approximately 34% of them singletons. The sequenced material came from naive CD8+ T cells from blood, with Jurkat cell RNA spiked in. The subset denotes: FACS-sorted CD8+CD4-CCR7+CD45RA+ naive T cells. The receptors were gathered from a human donor in good health. Some libraries in this study had Jurkat cell RNA spiked in.

This clonotype was counted only a few times. For the CDR3, the DNA is TGCGCCAGCAGCCAATACAGGGGCACGGGTCAGCCCCAGCATTTT. This gives the protein CASSQYRGTGQPQHF. This rearrangement joins TRBV4-1 to TRBJ1-5, with 7 bases identical to TRBD1. The CDR3 runs to 15 residues. V shed 2 bases, J shed 6 bases, and the junction held 7 bases outside the gene matches. Germline CDR1 MGHRA, CDR2 YSYEKL.

A word on this clonotype: This may be a read error: a much more frequent sequence differs by one nucleotide. J is TRBJ2-7 and V is TRBV29-1; possible D gene TRBD2, 5 bases. The ends were cut back, 7 bases at V and 7 bases at J, with 20 bases in the middle. The CDR3 is made up of 13 amino acids. Germline values: CDR1 SQVTM, CDR2 ANQGSEA. The CDR3 spells CSAKITAGEEQYF. The CDR3 DNA sequence: TGCAGCGCCAAAATCACGGCCGGGGAGGAGCAGTACTTC.

V and J are TRBV7-9 and TRBJ1-3; D possibly corresponds to TRBD1 (6 bases). The germline CDR1 and CDR2 sequences are SEHNR and FQNEAQ (reference sequence). V lost 5 bases and J 5 bases, leaving 13 bases between the germline ends. The CDR3 is 14 amino acids. Written as DNA, the CDR3 is TGTGCCAGCAGCCCAGAGGGGGACCGAAACACCATATATTTT. It codes for CASSPEGDRNTIYF. Combining the CDR3 with reference TRBV7-9 and TRBJ1-3 gives the whole variable domain DTGVSQNPRHKITKRGQNVTFRCDPISEHNRLYWYRQTLGQGPEFLTYFQNEAQLEKSRLLSDRFSAERPKGSFSTLEIQRTEQGDSAMYLCASSPEGDRNTIYFGEGSWLTVV.

The gene calls are TRBV5-5 and TRBJ1-1; TRBD1 might be the D (5 bases). V was pared by 4 bases and J by 8 bases, with 15 bases between. CDR1 SGHKS and CDR2 YYEKEE come from the germline V gene (reference sequence). This CDR3 spans 13 amino acids. The CDR3 DNA reads TGTGCCAGCAGCCGACGGGACCCGATGGAAGCTTTCTTT. Residues: CASSRRDPMEAFF.

The V and J genes are TRBV12-3 or TRBV12-4 and TRBJ2-3; no reliable D call. V was trimmed by 2 bases and J by 4 bases, leaving 13 bases between them. The CDR3 contains 15 residues. CDR3 DNA: TGTGCCAGCAGTTTAATAGTTTTGCCCCCAGATACGCAGTATTTT. Translated: CASSLIVLPPDTQYF.

A note on this clonotype: One junction end does not reproduce the germline sequence, and a read error may be involved. This sequence joins TRBV9 and TRBJ2-5; possibly TRBD1 or TRBD2 for D (5 bases each). The CDR3 is 13 residues long. Germline CDR1 and CDR2: SGDLS and YYNGEE. The CDR3 DNA follows: TGTGCCAGCAGCGTATCTGGCCTTGGGACCCCGTACTTC. It specifies CASSVSGLGTPYF.

Of note for this clonotype: A much bigger clone sits one base away, suggesting this may be a read error. V and J are TRBV6-2 or TRBV6-3 and TRBJ2-6, with D possibly being TRBD1 (5 bases). The V gene's germline CDR1 is MNHEY and CDR2 SVGEGT. The CDR3 is 14 residues long. CDR3 protein: CASSHSFGAIVLTF. In DNA, the CDR3 is TGTGCCAGCAGTCACTCGTTTGGGGCCATCGTCCTGACTTTC.

In the case of this clonotype: A single base separates this from a much larger clone, so it may be a read error. This chain links TRBV7-9 with TRBJ2-3, with 7 bases identical to TRBD1. The CDR3 covers 17 residues. Losses at the gene ends were 5 bases for V and 1 base for J; bases not matched to a gene: 12. Germline-derived CDR1 and CDR2 are SEHNR and FQNEAQ (reference sequence). The CDR3, as DNA: TGTGCCAGCAGCATAGGGAGTCCGAGGGGGCGCACAGATACGCAGTATTTT. The encoded protein is CASSIGSPRGRTDTQYF.

This rearrangement joins TRBV4-1 to TRBJ1-5; D remains ambiguous. Trimming removed 0 bases at V and 0 bases at J, with 15 bases between. Germline loops: CDR1 MGHRA, CDR2 YSYEKL. This CDR3 has 18 amino acids. The chain's CDR3 is CASSQDQIGGYSNQPQHF. The CDR3, as DNA: TGCGCCAGCAGCCAAGATCAGATTGGAGGCTATAGCAATCAGCCCCAGCATTTT.

A few counts support this clonotype. The chain has TRBV5-1 and TRBJ2-3; the D is unclear. Germline V gene data show CDR1 as SGHRS and CDR2 as YFSETQ. The germline V and J ends were trimmed by 0 bases and 2 bases, with 10 bases remaining between them. CDR3 length: 15 residues. CDR3 nucleotide sequence: TGCGCCAGCAGCTTGGGGGTGTCGGACACAGATACGCAGTATTTT. Its translation: CASSLGVSDTDTQYF.

This clonotype was seen only a few times. The V gene is TRBV19, the J gene TRBJ2-4, with a weak D call TRBD2 (6 bases). There are 15 residues in the CDR3. Deletions cut 1 base from V and 4 bases from J, with 11 bases between. The germline V gene encodes CDR1 LNHDA and CDR2 SQIVND (reference sequence). DNA for the CDR3: TGTGCCAGTAGTATAGGGGGCGGGGCAAAAAACATTCAGTACTTC. The encoded protein is CASSIGGGAKNIQYF.

The V call is TRBV4-3, the J call TRBJ2-1; 8 nucleotides match TRBD2. The V and J ends lost 0 bases and 6 bases, in that order; junction bases with no gene match: 4. CDR3 size: 15 residues. The germline CDR1 and CDR2 sequences are LGHNA and YSLEER. CDR3 protein: CASSQEILAGNEQFF. CDR3 coding DNA: TGCGCCAGCAGCCAAGAGATCCTAGCGGGCAATGAGCAGTTCTTC.

This chain joins TRBV27 and TRBJ2-7; 13 positions match TRBD2. With 6 bases clipped from V and 6 bases from J, the junction kept 5 bases outside the gene matches. Germline loops: CDR1 MNHEY, CDR2 SMNVEV (reference sequence). CDR3 length: 14 residues. The CDR3 loop reads CASSLGLAGVEQYF. DNA of the CDR3: TGTGCCAGCAGCTTAGGACTAGCGGGAGTCGAGCAGTACTTC.

This clonotype was seen a handful of times. The junction shows a germline mismatch at one end, possibly a read error. The chain combines TRBV19 with TRBJ2-1, with TRBD2 as a possible D gene (6 bases). This CDR3 is built from 15 residues. Germline CDR1 LNHDA, CDR2 SQIVND (reference sequence). CDR3 residues: CASSIYGRGLNEQIF. The DNA of the CDR3 is TGTGCCAGTAGTATCTACGGGAGAGGGTTGAATGAGCAGATCTTC.

Relative to its sample, this clonotype is medium-sized. The rearrangement uses TRBV28 and TRBJ2-7; the D is unclear. CDR1 is MDHEN, CDR2 SYDVKM, per germline. V dropped 6 bases and J dropped 4 bases, with 16 bases sitting between them. The CDR3 has 14 amino acids. The CDR3 coding sequence is TGTGCCAGCAGACCCGGAGCAGAAGTGTACGAGCAGTACTTC. It specifies CASRPGAEVYEQYF.

This chain uses TRBV20-1 with TRBJ2-7; 7 bases are shared with TRBD1. Germline loops: CDR1 DFQATT, CDR2 SNEGSKA (reference sequence). The CDR3 totals 15 residues. With 5 bases clipped from V and 5 bases from J, the junction kept 15 bases outside the gene matches. CDR3 nucleotide sequence: TGCAGTGCTGACACCAAGGGACAGATTCCCAACGAGCAGTACTTC. The encoded protein is CSADTKGQIPNEQYF.

This clonotype was seen ten or more times. CDR3 coding DNA: TGTGCCAGCGGGATGGGACGCGGCACTGAAGCTTTCTTT. As protein: CASGMGRGTEAFF. J is TRBJ1-1 and V is TRBV27; D is perhaps TRBD1 (5 bases). The CDR3 spans 13 residues. Looked up from germline, CDR1 is MNHEY and CDR2 is SMNVEV (reference sequence). The germline V and J ends were trimmed by 8 bases and 4 bases, with 14 bases remaining between them.

This clonotype was observed at least ten times. The rearrangement links TRBV29-1 to TRBJ2-3; D uncertain. The CDR3 sequence is 14 residues long. Germline V gives CDR1 SQVTM, CDR2 ANQGSEA. V was pared by 2 bases and J by 2 bases, with 11 bases between. In nucleotides, the CDR3 is TGCAGCGTTGAATCCGGACGGTTCACAGATACGCAGTATTTT. Its protein is CSVESGRFTDTQYF.

J is TRBJ2-3 and V is TRBV7-9, with 10 bases identical to TRBD2. The CDR3 is made up of 17 amino acids. The germline V gene encodes CDR1 SEHNR and CDR2 FQNEAQ (reference sequence). V was pared by 1 base and J by 4 bases, with 8 bases of the junction left unmatched. In DNA form, the CDR3 reads TGTGCCAGCAGCTTAGAGCGTCTAGCGGGAGTGTCAGATACGCAGTATTTT. As protein: CASSLERLAGVSDTQYF. The full variable domain, in which reference TRBV7-9 and TRBJ2-3 provide the parts outside the CDR3, is DTGVSQNPRHKITKRGQNVTFRCDPISEHNRLYWYRQTLGQGPEFLTYFQNEAQLEKSRLLSDRFSAERPKGSFSTLEIQRTEQGDSAMYLCASSLERLAGVSDTQYFGPGTRLTVL.

This clonotype appeared a few times. The chain uses TRBV19 and TRBJ2-5; D is unresolved. Germline CDR1 and CDR2: LNHDA and SQIVND (reference sequence). V was pared by 8 bases and J by 1 base, with 14 bases between. The CDR3 length is 14 residues. In DNA form, the CDR3 reads TGTGCCAGTGCCATGGGTCTATTCCAAGAGACCCAGTACTTC. Its translation is CASAMGLFQETQYF. The variable domain in full, completed from reference TRBV19 and TRBJ2-5, reads DGGITQSPKYLFRKEGQNVTLSCEQNLNHDAMYWYRQDPGQGLRLIYYSQIVNDFQKGDIAEGYSVSREKKESFPLTVTSAQKNPTAFYLCASAMGLFQETQYFGPGTRLLVL.

The rearrangement uses TRBV14 and TRBJ1-1; 9 bases agree with TRBD1. V shed 1 base, J shed 2 bases, and the junction held 5 bases outside the gene matches. Germline V lookup: CDR1 SGHDN, CDR2 FVKESK. The CDR3 is 16 amino acids. The CDR3 nucleotides are TGTGCCAGCAGCCAAGTGGAGGACAGGGGTAACACTGAAGCTTTCTTT. Protein: CASSQVEDRGNTEAFF.

This chain uses TRBV28 with TRBJ2-2; no clear D. CDR3 length: 16 residues. In germline, CDR1 is MDHEN, CDR2 SYDVKM. The V end was cut by 7 bases, the J end by 3 bases, with 18 bases between. CDR3 sequence reads: CASTPRARTHTGELFF. The CDR3 region has the DNA TGTGCCAGCACCCCTCGGGCCCGGACGCACACCGGGGAGCTGTTTTTT.

This clonotype was seen more than once but under ten times. J is TRBJ2-3 and V is TRBV6-5, with D unclear. The CDR3 has 12 amino acids. Between the trimmed V and J ends, which lost 7 bases and 4 bases, there was a span of 9 bases. Looked up from germline, CDR1 is MNHEY and CDR2 is SVGAGI. CDR3 coding DNA: TGTGCCAGCATCTCCCCGGCAGATACGCAGTATTTT. Translating gives CASISPADTQYF.

The chain couples TRBV9 to TRBJ2-7; 11 nucleotides agree with TRBD2. The CDR3 has 16 residues. J was trimmed by 0 bases and V by 1 base; bases with no gene match: 3. Germline loops: CDR1 SGDLS, CDR2 YYNGEE. Here the CDR3 reads CASSVTSGSYSYEQYF. CDR3 nucleotide sequence: TGTGCCAGCAGCGTAACTAGCGGGAGTTACTCCTACGAGCAGTACTTC.

This clonotype was recorded at least ten times. The V call is TRBV28, the J call TRBJ1-4; unclear D gene. The germline gives CDR1 MDHEN, CDR2 SYDVKM. The CDR3 totals 11 residues. V lost 4 bases and J lost 8, with 5 bases in between. CDR3 sequence: CASSSVEKLFF. The DNA for the CDR3 is TGTGCCAGCAGTTCAGTCGAAAAACTGTTTTTT. Together with reference TRBV28 and TRBJ1-4, the CDR3 gives the full variable domain: DVKVTQSSRYLVKRTGEKVFLECVQDMDHENMFWYRQDPGLGLRLIYFSYDVKMKEKGDIPEGYSVSREKKERFSLILESASTNQTSMYLCASSSVEKLFFGSGTQLSVL.

This clonotype was counted a few times. This chain uses TRBV12-3 or TRBV12-4 with TRBJ2-7; TRBD2 might be the D (6 bases). The CDR3 has 13 residues. V lost 3 bases to trimming and J lost 2 bases, with 8 bases between them. CDR3 DNA sequence: TGTGCCAGCAGTTTTAGCGGCCCCTACGAGCAGTACTTC. The encoded protein is CASSFSGPYEQYF.

About this clonotype: Just one base apart from a much larger clone, this may be a read error. Here the CDR3 omits its conserved ending phenylalanine or tryptophan, so a read error is the likely source. Because the CDR3's place on the DNA is in doubt, the DNA is left out and the CDR3 is given as listed by TCRdb. The chain's CDR3 is CASSKVWTIPEAFI. The chain joins TRBV21-1 to TRBJ1-1; TRBD1 reflects the table's D call only, with no check against the DNA. TRBV21-1 is flagged as a pseudogene. Inclusive of both ends, the CDR3 amounts to 14 amino acids.

This clonotype appeared a few times. The genes are TRBV18 and TRBJ2-2, with D uncertain. The CDR3 consists of 14 residues. Germline assignment: CDR1 KGHSH and CDR2 LQKENI. Trimming took off 2 bases at V and 0 bases at J, with 4 bases between the two ends. The CDR3 nucleotides read TGTGCCAGCTCACCAGCCTCGAACACCGGGGAGCTGTTTTTT. Protein: CASSPASNTGELFF.

The table lists this clonotype with a few counts. The chain uses TRBV4-1 and TRBJ2-3; 7 bases are a match to TRBD2. With 0 bases clipped from V and 4 bases from J, the junction kept 7 bases outside the gene matches. There are 16 residues in the CDR3. CDR1 and CDR2 from the germline V gene are MGHRA and YSYEKL. This CDR3 is CASSQEAAGVPDTQYF. The DNA of the CDR3 is TGCGCCAGCAGCCAAGAGGCGGCGGGAGTCCCAGATACGCAGTATTTT.

The CDR3 spells CASSVTGDEQYF. CDR3 coding DNA: TGTGCCAGCAGCGTGACAGGGGACGAGCAGTACTTC. The chain couples TRBV7-8 to TRBJ2-7; TRBD1 agrees at 8 bases. V was clipped by 5 bases and J by 5 bases; unmatched bases: 2. CDR1 SGHVS and CDR2 FQNEAQ come from the germline V gene. The CDR3 is 12 amino acids.

This clonotype was detected a few times. The chain uses TRBV20-1 and TRBJ2-1; D is undetermined. This CDR3 is built from 16 residues. V lost 0 bases and J 6 bases, leaving 18 bases between the germline ends. The V gene's germline CDR1 is DFQATT and CDR2 SNEGSKA (reference sequence). CDR3: CSARDFRHLAVNEQFF. The CDR3 region has the DNA TGCAGTGCTAGAGATTTTCGCCACTTAGCCGTCAATGAGCAGTTCTTC.